Listed below are T cell receptor beta chains from one sample, sequenced in a study of immune cell composition in non-small cell lung cancer. The table came from immunoSEQ multiplex PCR; TCRdb's copy has only in-frame clones and leaves some out. The sample lists over 1,500 clones, roughly 80% occurring once. The sample also formed part of further work on CD4 T cells in lung cancer.

What was sequenced was lung tumor tissue. These receptors originate from a human donor with non-small cell lung cancer. CDR3s include the opening cysteine and the closing phenylalanine or tryptophan.

j_call: TRBJ1-6
v_call: TRBV19
cdr3_aa: CASNQGNNSPLHF

j_call: TRBJ2-5
v_call: TRBV28
cdr3_aa: CASSHWTGGQETQYF

j_call: TRBJ2-1
v_call: TRBV4-3
cdr3_aa: CASSQREGLAGINEQFF

j_call: TRBJ1-3
v_call: TRBV6-5
cdr3_aa: CASRSNSGNTIYF

j_call: TRBJ2-2
v_call: TRBV5-1
cdr3_aa: CASSLGPGTRGSTGELFF

j_call: TRBJ1-6
v_call: TRBV5-1
cdr3_aa: CASSLEMHSRRGSPLHF

j_call: TRBJ1-3
v_call: TRBV30
cdr3_aa: CAWSITSGNTIYF

j_call: TRBJ2-2
v_call: TRBV10-3
cdr3_aa: CAIRGADTGELFF

j_call: TRBJ2-7
v_call: TRBV7-9
cdr3_aa: CASSSGQGGLEQYF

j_call: TRBJ1-4
v_call: TRBV7-2
cdr3_aa: CASNPTGTVYEKLFF

j_call: TRBJ2-5
v_call: TRBV5-1
cdr3_aa: CASREGGGAQYF

j_call: TRBJ1-1
v_call: TRBV5-1
cdr3_aa: CASSLGTDGTEAFF

j_call: TRBJ2-4
v_call: TRBV2
cdr3_aa: CASRGGTGANIQYF

j_call: TRBJ2-4
v_call: TRBV18
cdr3_aa: CASSPRLAGVDLAKNIQYF

j_call: TRBJ2-1
v_call: TRBV14
cdr3_aa: CASSQGTSGGADEQFF

j_call: TRBJ2-3
v_call: TRBV4-1
cdr3_aa: CASSPDDYGTSGGSTDTQYF

j_call: TRBJ2-1
v_call: TRBV4-3
cdr3_aa: CASSQEPGDSYNEQFF

j_call: TRBJ1-4
v_call: TRBV30
cdr3_aa: CAWSSGDDEKLFF

j_call: TRBJ2-3
v_call: TRBV18
cdr3_aa: CASSPPSTDTQYF

j_call: TRBJ2-4
v_call: TRBV4-3
cdr3_aa: CASSQDAGGIQYF

j_call: TRBJ2-3
v_call: TRBV7-6
cdr3_aa: CASSLKRSSGGPSTDTQYF

j_call: TRBJ2-5
v_call: TRBV9
cdr3_aa: CASSVVGGGSETQYF

j_call: TRBJ2-7
v_call: TRBV7-8
cdr3_aa: CASSLAPGFYEQYF

j_call: TRBJ2-1
v_call: TRBV5-1
cdr3_aa: CASSPGTGRPEQFF

j_call: TRBJ2-7
v_call: TRBV10-3
cdr3_aa: CATQYSYEQYF

j_call: TRBJ2-6
v_call: TRBV28
cdr3_aa: CASQRAGSGANVLTF

j_call: TRBJ2-3
v_call: TRBV5-1
cdr3_aa: CASSLTSTSTDTQYF

j_call: -
v_call: TRBV10-3
cdr3_aa: CAIRGLSYEQYF

j_call: TRBJ2-5
v_call: TRBV28
cdr3_aa: CASSFGGWETQYF

j_call: TRBJ1-3
v_call: TRBV18
cdr3_aa: CASSPDRNGNTIYF

j_call: TRBJ2-3
v_call: TRBV6-5
cdr3_aa: CASSYTPRTDTQYF

j_call: TRBJ1-1
v_call: TRBV7-8
cdr3_aa: CASSGGQREAFF

j_call: TRBJ2-3
v_call: TRBV14
cdr3_aa: CASSQAVPPDTQYF

j_call: TRBJ1-3
v_call: TRBV18
cdr3_aa: CASSPPQSGGSGNTIYF

j_call: TRBJ2-7
v_call: TRBV7-9
cdr3_aa: CASSPRTGGWYEQYF

j_call: TRBJ1-1
v_call: TRBV2
cdr3_aa: CASTPQRANTEAFF

j_call: TRBJ1-1
v_call: TRBV6-6
cdr3_aa: CASRPEGVTEAFF

j_call: TRBJ1-2
v_call: TRBV9
cdr3_aa: CASSARGMNNYGYTF

j_call: TRBJ1-4
v_call: TRBV7-9
cdr3_aa: CASSLAVGTGNGRNEKLFF

j_call: TRBJ2-1
v_call: TRBV7-3
cdr3_aa: CASSVETSGSYNEQFF

j_call: TRBJ1-3
v_call: TRBV6-6
cdr3_aa: CASSYSKGYGNTIYF

j_call: TRBJ2-7
v_call: TRBV7-8
cdr3_aa: CASRRTSGGYYEQYF

j_call: TRBJ2-3
v_call: TRBV6-6
cdr3_aa: CASSYSNQLGTDTQYF

j_call: TRBJ1-3
v_call: TRBV28
cdr3_aa: CASSGQSAGNTIYF

j_call: TRBJ1-3
v_call: TRBV5-1
cdr3_aa: CASSLVHNSGNTIYF

j_call: TRBJ2-7
v_call: TRBV15
cdr3_aa: CATSRLPEGSDYEQYF

j_call: TRBJ2-1
v_call: TRBV5-4
cdr3_aa: CASSPTTSVNEQFF

j_call: TRBJ1-2
v_call: TRBV4-2
cdr3_aa: CASSLALGGYTF

j_call: TRBJ1-5
v_call: TRBV19
cdr3_aa: CASSTLTGESNQPQHF

j_call: TRBJ1-1
v_call: TRBV5-1
cdr3_aa: CASSERDRGNTEAFF

j_call: TRBJ2-7
v_call: TRBV6-1
cdr3_aa: CASPKIDEQYF